Reported below is one TCR beta chain. This entry comes from a study of shared T cell receptors in the human thymus. TCRdb's table, derived via immunoSEQ multiplex PCR, lists solely in-frame clones and lacks some. Of more than 550,000 clones in the sample, roughly 88% are singletons; the top ten hold 0.0095% to 0.011%. The CDR3 covers 14 residues. CDR1 and CDR2 from the germline V gene are GTSNPN and SVGIG (reference sequence). V gave up 6 bases and J gave up 4 bases, with 16 bases separating them. The same sample was also studied in work on human thymus T cells.

The chain recombines TRBV30 with TRBJ2-1, with a possible D match to TRBD1 (5 bases). This TCR was sampled from a girl under three years old with a congenital heart defect. What was sequenced was thymocytes. CDR3 residues: CACTSLTVYNEQFF. CDR3 DNA: TGTGCCTGCACAAGTTTGACAGTTTACAATGAGCAGTTCTTC.